The next 15 T cell receptor beta chains were all read from a single sample in a study of blood T cell repertoires in COVID-19. Libraries were prepared by immunoSEQ multiplex PCR; TCRdb keeps only in-frame clonotypes and omits some of them. The sample has around 150,000 clones, 89% seen once; the top ten hold approximately 3%. Sequenced sample: peripheral blood. Receptors originate from a man in his 60s with acute or convalescent COVID-19.

The V call is TRBV6-1, the J call TRBJ1-2, with a tentative D call TRBD1 (6 bases). V lost 2 bases and J lost 4, with 29 bases in between. CDR1 is MNHNS and CDR2 is SASEGT in the germline V gene. This CDR3 is built from 20 residues. DNA of the CDR3: TGTGCCAGCAGTGAACCAAAACAGGGACACATCGGGCCGGTGCGCTATGGCTACACCTTC. Translation: CASSEPKQGHIGPVRYGYTF.

The chain couples TRBV6-5 to TRBJ1-1; D possibly corresponds to TRBD1 (6 bases). The CDR3 totals 15 residues. Trimming pared 4 bases from V and 3 bases from J, leaving 15 bases between. CDR1 is MNHEY and CDR2 is SVGAGI in the germline V gene. The CDR3: CASSSRGGAYTEAFF. The CDR3 nucleotides read TGTGCCAGCAGTTCCCGCGGGGGGGCGTACACTGAAGCTTTCTTT.

The chain employs TRBV27 and TRBJ2-7, with 8 bases that match TRBD2. CDR3 length: 16 amino acids. Germline CDR1 and CDR2: MNHEY and SMNVEV (reference sequence). Unmatched junction bases numbered 12, after V lost 5 bases and J lost 3 bases. The DNA for the CDR3 is TGTGCCAGCAGTCCCAGACGGGGGGGACGTTTCTACGAGCAGTACTTC. Protein product: CASSPRRGGRFYEQYF.

The V gene is TRBV2, the J gene TRBJ2-3, with 11 bases lining up with TRBD2. Germline V CDR1 and CDR2: SNHLY, FYNNEI. The CDR3 covers 14 residues. Losses at the gene ends were 6 bases for V and 7 bases for J; bases not matched to a gene: 6. The CDR3 DNA reads as TGTGCCAGCAGACTTACTAGCGGGGGTAATACGCAGTATTTT. Residues: CASRLTSGGNTQYF.

This clone was recorded only once. This rearrangement joins TRBV2 to TRBJ2-7, with 12 nucleotides matching TRBD1. This CDR3 contains 15 residues. The trim removed 5 bases at V and 2 bases at J, leaving 4 bases unmatched. CDR1 and CDR2 (germline): SNHLY, FYNNEI. In DNA form, the CDR3 reads TGTGCCAGCAGTTCTCGGGACAGGGGGCCCTACGAGCAGTACTTC. Translated: CASSSRDRGPYEQYF. Full variable domain (remainder filled in from reference TRBV2 and TRBJ2-7): EPEVTQTPSHQVTQMGQEVILRCVPISNHLYFYWYRQILGQKVEFLVSFYNNEISEKSEIFDDQFSVERPDGSNFTLKIRSTKLEDSAMYFCASSSRDRGPYEQYFGPGTRLTVT.

The J gene is TRBJ1-2, the V gene TRBV24-1; TRBD1 matches at 7 bases. The CDR3 sequence is 14 residues long. Germline V lookup: CDR1 KGHDR, CDR2 SFDVKD. Germline trimming cut 5 bases from V and 6 bases from J; bases unmatched to any gene: 8. The CDR3 DNA sequence: TGTGCCACCAGTGGAGACAGGGACCACGATGGCTACACCTTC. Its translation: CATSGDRDHDGYTF.

The chain employs TRBV7-2 and TRBJ2-2; 10 bases map to TRBD2. The CDR3 sequence is 15 residues long. The ends lost 8 bases at V and 9 bases at J; junction bases unmatched: 12. In germline, CDR1 is SGHTA, CDR2 FQGNSA. CDR3 in DNA: TGTGCCAGCTCAAGCGGGGGGGCCTCACTCCGGGAGCTGTTTTTT. Translation gives CASSSGGASLRELFF. Full variable domain (outside the CDR3, taken from reference TRBV7-2 and TRBJ2-2): GAGVSQSPSNKVTEKGKDVELRCDPISGHTALYWYRQSLGQGLEFLIYFQGNSAPDKSGLPSDRFSAERTGGSVSTLTIQRTQQEDSAVYLCASSSGGASLRELFFGEGSRLTVL.

This chain joins TRBV5-1 and TRBJ2-7; 7 bases are shared with TRBD1. Germline CDR1 reads SGHRS; CDR2 reads YFSETQ. The CDR3 is made up of 15 amino acids. Trimming cost V 0 bases and J 0 bases; bases outside gene matches: 3. The CDR3 spells CASSLGGTASYEQYF. DNA of the CDR3: TGCGCCAGCAGCTTGGGGGGGACAGCCTCCTACGAGCAGTACTTC.

The chain recombines TRBV7-9 with TRBJ2-2; a possible D gene is TRBD2 (6 bases). The CDR3 spans 15 residues. Germline V lookup: CDR1 SEHNR, CDR2 FQNEAQ (reference sequence). The V end was cut by 0 bases, the J end by 4 bases, with 9 bases between. In DNA, the CDR3 is TGTGCCAGCAGCTTAGCGGGGGGACCCACCGGGGAGCTGTTTTTT. Protein: CASSLAGGPTGELFF.

V is TRBV25-1 and J is TRBJ1-4; 7 nucleotides align to TRBD1. The CDR3 runs to 14 residues. Germline V lookup: CDR1 MGHDK, CDR2 SYGVNS. Trimming cost V 5 bases and J 8 bases; bases outside gene matches: 8. CDR3 amino acids: CASSPRQGAEKLFF. CDR3 coding DNA: TGTGCCAGCAGTCCCCGACAGGGAGCGGAAAAACTGTTTTTT.

V gene TRBV5-1 combines with J gene TRBJ1-5; 10 nucleotides agree with TRBD1. The CDR3 is made up of 19 amino acids. CDR1 and CDR2 from the germline V gene are SGHRS and YFSETQ. After removal of 0 bases from V and 7 bases from J, the junction contained 16 bases not matched to a gene. The CDR3 reads CASSLGVSLRDRGGQPQHF. CDR3 DNA: TGCGCCAGCAGCTTGGGAGTTTCTCTCCGGGACAGGGGCGGGCAGCCCCAGCATTTT. Based on the CDR3 plus reference TRBV5-1 and TRBJ1-5, the full variable domain is KAGVTQTPRYLIKTRGQQVTLSCSPISGHRSVSWYQQTPGQGLQFLFEYFSETQRNKGNFPGRFSGRQFSNSRSEMNVSTLELGDSALYLCASSLGVSLRDRGGQPQHFGDGTRLSIL.

The genes are TRBV19 and TRBJ1-2, with 8 bases identical to TRBD1. The germline V gene encodes CDR1 LNHDA and CDR2 SQIVND (reference sequence). The CDR3 covers 14 residues. With 1 base clipped from V and 5 bases from J, the junction kept 3 bases outside the gene matches. The CDR3 region has the DNA TGTGCCAGTAGTATAGGACAGGGGTGGTATGGCTACACCTTC. As protein: CASSIGQGWYGYTF.

In its sample, this clone was seen a few times. The chain employs TRBV4-2 and TRBJ2-1; 11 nucleotides agree with TRBD2. Per the germline V gene, CDR1 is LGHNA and CDR2 is YNFKEQ. V dropped 2 bases and J dropped 7; count of bases not matched to a gene: 10. The CDR3 has 17 amino acids. CDR3: CASSQTMISGGANEQFF. The DNA for the CDR3 is TGTGCCAGCAGCCAAACGATGATTAGCGGGGGGGCGAATGAGCAGTTCTTC.

The J gene is TRBJ1-1, the V gene TRBV11-2; no firm D call. The CDR3 covers 14 residues. V was trimmed by 1 base and J by 0 bases, leaving 6 bases between them. Germline-derived CDR1 and CDR2 are SGHAT and FQNNGV. The CDR3 protein is CASSLGRMNTEAFF. In DNA form, the CDR3 reads TGTGCCAGCAGCTTAGGGCGGATGAACACTGAAGCTTTCTTT.

V and J are TRBV19 and TRBJ2-7; weak D call: TRBD1 (7 bases). Trimming took 5 bases from V and 2 from J, leaving 10 bases between them. The CDR3 covers 13 residues. CDR1 and CDR2 (germline): LNHDA, SQIVND (reference sequence). CDR3 DNA: TGTGCCAGTAGTGCGGGACAGACCTACGAGCAGTACTTC. Encoded protein: CASSAGQTYEQYF.